Presented here are 22 T cell receptor beta chains from one specimen sequenced in a study of shared clonotypes between healthy human individuals. Assay used: immunoSEQ multiplex PCR; TCRdb lists only in-frame clones, some missing. This table has a few million clones, roughly 92% appearing once. The specimen was naive CD4+ T cells sorted from blood. Subset of the sample: CD45RA+ positively selected. The receptors here all came from a man aged 18 to 35 in good health.

This clone turned up a few times. Other DNA sequences in the same sample also yield this CDR3. The chain couples TRBV11-2 to TRBJ2-7, with 7 bases that match TRBD1. V lost 1 base to trimming and J lost 2 bases; unmatched junction nucleotides: 2. The CDR3 loop spans 14 amino acids. Germline V gene data show CDR1 as SGHAT and CDR2 as FQNNGV. The CDR3 loop reads CASSLGQGPYEQYF. The CDR3 DNA is TGTGCCAGCAGCTTAGGACAGGGCCCCTACGAGCAGTACTTC.

The gene calls are TRBV7-2 and TRBJ1-2; D is perhaps TRBD1 (5 bases). Germline V gives CDR1 SGHTA, CDR2 FQGNSA. This CDR3 has 16 residues. Trimming cost V 5 bases and J 5 bases, with 21 bases left between them. The DNA of the CDR3 is TGTGCCAGCAGCCGTGGGGGTGGGCAGGTCGCGTATGGCTACACCTTC. Translation gives CASSRGGGQVAYGYTF. Variable domain in full (rest from reference TRBV7-2 and TRBJ1-2): GAGVSQSPSNKVTEKGKDVELRCDPISGHTALYWYRQSLGQGLEFLIYFQGNSAPDKSGLPSDRFSAERTGGSVSTLTIQRTQQEDSAVYLCASSRGGGQVAYGYTFGSGTRLTVV.

The CDR3 here is CASSPYQGDTEAFF. CDR3 coding DNA: TGTGCCAGCTCACCTTATCAGGGGGACACTGAAGCTTTCTTT. This chain joins TRBV18 and TRBJ1-1; 7 nucleotides line up with TRBD1. The V gene's germline CDR1 is KGHSH and CDR2 LQKENI. V lost 3 bases to trimming and J lost 3 bases; unmatched junction nucleotides: 4. CDR3 size: 14 residues.

V gene TRBV19 combines with J gene TRBJ2-1; D is unclear. The CDR3 length is 13 residues. From germline, CDR1 is LNHDA and CDR2 SQIVND (reference sequence). V was pared by 3 bases and J by 7 bases, with 10 bases between. CDR3 coding DNA: TGTGCCAGTAGTATTGTAGGGTGGAATGAGCAGTTCTTC. Protein product: CASSIVGWNEQFF. Complete variable domain (other parts from reference TRBV19 and TRBJ2-1): DGGITQSPKYLFRKEGQNVTLSCEQNLNHDAMYWYRQDPGQGLRLIYYSQIVNDFQKGDIAEGYSVSREKKESFPLTVTSAQKNPTAFYLCASSIVGWNEQFFGPGTRLTVL.

The chain combines TRBV5-4 with TRBJ2-1; 8 bases are shared with TRBD2. Germline V gene data show CDR1 as SGHNT and CDR2 as YYREEE (reference sequence). J lost 12 bases, V lost 4 bases, and 9 bases had no gene match. The CDR3 has 13 residues. The chain's CDR3 is CASSPRGGEWQFF. The CDR3 bases are TGTGCCAGCAGCCCTCGGGGGGGCGAATGGCAGTTCTTC.

The chain employs TRBV11-2 and TRBJ1-3; D possibly corresponds to TRBD1 (6 bases). Trimming left V 0 bases short and J 4 bases short, with 13 bases between. Germline CDR1 and CDR2: SGHAT and FQNNGV. The CDR3 contains 16 residues. CDR3 coding DNA: TGTGCCAGCAGCTTAGATCAGCAGGGGCAAGGAAACACCATATATTTT. Translating gives CASSLDQQGQGNTIYF.

The chain employs TRBV27 and TRBJ2-1; the D call may be TRBD1 or TRBD2 (5 bases each). The CDR3 has 17 residues. V was cut by 4 bases and J by 0 bases, with 16 bases left in between. Germline CDR1 reads MNHEY; CDR2 reads SMNVEV (reference sequence). The DNA for the CDR3 is TGTGCCAGCAGTTCCATTCCGAAGGGGAGCTCCTACAATGAGCAGTTCTTC. As protein: CASSSIPKGSSYNEQFF.

About this clone: The sample holds other DNA sequences that translate to the same CDR3. The V call is TRBV7-9, the J call TRBJ1-1; perhaps TRBD1 as D (5 bases). The ends were cut back, 3 bases at V and 1 base at J, with 9 bases in the middle. CDR3 length: 14 residues. Germline CDR1 is SEHNR and CDR2 is FQNEAQ (reference sequence). The CDR3 DNA sequence: TGTGCCAGCAGCTTGGAGACAGAGAACACTGAAGCTTTCTTT. It is translated as CASSLETENTEAFF.

This clone was recorded only once. This chain joins TRBV7-9 and TRBJ2-1; TRBD2 matches at 10 bases. The trim removed 3 bases at V and 4 bases at J, leaving 6 bases unmatched. Germline CDR1 SEHNR, CDR2 FQNEAQ (reference sequence). CDR3 length: 16 amino acids. The CDR3 DNA reads as TGTGCCAGCAGCTTCAGCGGGAGGGCCCGTTACAATGAGCAGTTCTTC. Encoded protein: CASSFSGRARYNEQFF. Based on the CDR3 plus reference TRBV7-9 and TRBJ2-1, the full variable domain is DTGVSQNPRHKITKRGQNVTFRCDPISEHNRLYWYRQTLGQGPEFLTYFQNEAQLEKSRLLSDRFSAERPKGSFSTLEIQRTEQGDSAMYLCASSFSGRARYNEQFFGPGTRLTVL.

On this clone: Different DNA sequences within this sample yield the same CDR3. V gene TRBV7-2 combines with J gene TRBJ1-5; D is unclear. Trimming took 1 base from V and 2 from J, leaving 6 bases between them. The germline V gene encodes CDR1 SGHTA and CDR2 FQGNSA. This CDR3 has 14 amino acids. CDR3 protein: CASSLDPGNQPQHF. For the CDR3, the DNA is TGTGCCAGCAGCTTAGATCCGGGCAATCAGCCCCAGCATTTT. Drawing the rest from reference TRBV7-2 and TRBJ1-5, the complete variable domain is GAGVSQSPSNKVTEKGKDVELRCDPISGHTALYWYRQSLGQGLEFLIYFQGNSAPDKSGLPSDRFSAERTGGSVSTLTIQRTQQEDSAVYLCASSLDPGNQPQHFGDGTRLSIL.

V is TRBV7-9 and J is TRBJ2-7, with D unresolved. CDR3 length equals 14 residues. Trimming removed 2 bases at V and 0 bases at J, with 8 bases between. Looked up from germline, CDR1 is SEHNR and CDR2 is FQNEAQ (reference sequence). The CDR3 nucleotides read TGTGCCAGCAGCTTAATCGATAGCTCCTACGAGCAGTACTTC. This translates into CASSLIDSSYEQYF.

The chain recombines TRBV6-5 with TRBJ1-4, with 7 positions matching TRBD1. The CDR3 has 13 residues. Germline CDR1 and CDR2: MNHEY and SVGAGI. Trimming took 7 bases from V and 10 from J; bases not matched to a gene: 9. CDR3 coding DNA: TGTGCCAGCAAGCAGGAGGGGGCGGGAAAACTGTTTTTT. It yields the protein CASKQEGAGKLFF.

The J gene is TRBJ2-7, the V gene TRBV6-1; 7 bases are shared with TRBD1. Germline loops: CDR1 MNHNS, CDR2 SASEGT. This CDR3 contains 14 residues. V shed 8 bases, J shed 6 bases, and the junction held 13 bases outside the gene matches. CDR3 in amino acids: CASSQGSRGIEQYF. The CDR3 DNA follows: TGTGCCAGCTCCCAAGGAAGCAGGGGGATCGAGCAGTACTTC.

The chain uses TRBV4-1 and TRBJ1-6, with D uncertain. Between the trimmed V and J ends, which lost 4 bases and 0 bases, there was a span of 7 bases. The CDR3 is 15 residues long. CDR1 and CDR2 (germline): MGHRA, YSYEKL. Here the CDR3 reads CASSRESSYNSPLHF. The CDR3 bases are TGCGCCAGCAGCCGGGAGAGCTCCTATAATTCACCCCTCCACTTT.

The V gene is TRBV28, the J gene TRBJ1-5, with D possibly matching TRBD1 (5 bases). Looked up from germline, CDR1 is MDHEN and CDR2 is SYDVKM. The CDR3 is 17 amino acids. With 2 bases removed from V and 0 bases from J, the gap between germline ends came to 14 bases. Here the CDR3 DNA reads TGTGCCAGCAGTTTAGCCGGGACCCCATATAGCAATCAGCCCCAGCATTTT. Translated, it gives CASSLAGTPYSNQPQHF. Variable domain in full (rest from reference TRBV28 and TRBJ1-5): DVKVTQSSRYLVKRTGEKVFLECVQDMDHENMFWYRQDPGLGLRLIYFSYDVKMKEKGDIPEGYSVSREKKERFSLILESASTNQTSMYLCASSLAGTPYSNQPQHFGDGTRLSIL.

CDR3 coding DNA: TGTGCCATCAGTGGGGATATGGGCTTAAATTCACCCCTCCACTTT. It yields the protein CAISGDMGLNSPLHF. The J gene is TRBJ1-6, the V gene TRBV10-3; D is unresolved. There are 15 residues in the CDR3. CDR1 is ENHRY, CDR2 SYGVKD, per germline. The germline V and J ends were trimmed by 4 bases and 7 bases, with 14 bases remaining between them.

V usage is TRBV5-1 and J usage is TRBJ1-2, with a tentative D call TRBD1 (5 bases). CDR3 length equals 18 residues. CDR1 is SGHRS and CDR2 is YFSETQ in the germline V gene. The V and J ends lost 0 bases and 3 bases respectively, with 21 bases between them. CDR3 in DNA: TGCGCCAGCAGCTTGGCCCCCTCGGGGCCGGGTAAGGACTATGGCTACACCTTC. Translation gives CASSLAPSGPGKDYGYTF.

V and J are TRBV5-1 and TRBJ1-3; D uncertain. Germline V gene lookup returns CDR1 SGHRS and CDR2 YFSETQ. V was cut by 2 bases and J by 2 bases, with 8 bases left in between. The CDR3 loop spans 14 amino acids. The CDR3 region has the DNA TGCGCCAGCAGCTTTTCGGGCCCTGGAAACACCATATATTTT. Protein: CASSFSGPGNTIYF.

The chain is built from TRBV28 and TRBJ1-5; D gene ambiguous. The CDR3 length is 15 residues. Per germline, CDR1 MDHEN and CDR2 SYDVKM. Deletions cut 1 base from V and 0 bases from J, with 7 bases between. The CDR3 nucleotides are TGTGCCAGCAGTTTATTACAGATTAGCAATCAGCCCCAGCATTTT. Amino acid sequence: CASSLLQISNQPQHF.

The V call is TRBV6-1, the J call TRBJ1-6; D not certain. Germline lookup yields CDR1 MNHNS and CDR2 SASEGT. V lost 7 bases and J 0 bases, leaving 13 bases between the germline ends. This CDR3 has 16 residues. The CDR3 bases are TGTGCCAGCACTGAGACACTTAGCTCCTATAATTCACCCCTCCACTTT. This sequence encodes CASTETLSSYNSPLHF.

V gene TRBV4-2 combines with J gene TRBJ1-4; the D gene is possibly TRBD1 (5 bases). The V end was cut by 5 bases, the J end by 8 bases, with 9 bases between. Germline V gene lookup returns CDR1 LGHNA and CDR2 YNFKEQ. This CDR3 contains 12 residues. Written as DNA, the CDR3 is TGTGCCAGCAGCGGCCGACAGGAAAAACTGTTTTTT. This translates into CASSGRQEKLFF.

The rearrangement joins TRBV19 to TRBJ1-5; the D gene is possibly TRBD1 (5 bases). V lost 1 base and J 0 bases, leaving 10 bases between the germline ends. Looked up from germline, CDR1 is LNHDA and CDR2 is SQIVND (reference sequence). The CDR3 loop spans 16 amino acids. The CDR3 spells CASSIGTPYSNQPQHF. The CDR3 DNA reads TGTGCCAGTAGTATAGGGACACCATATAGCAATCAGCCCCAGCATTTT.